Listed below are T cell receptor beta chains from one sample, sequenced in a study of T cell repertoires in cytomegalovirus infection. Antigens of these TCRs are unknown. From the reads, TCRdb called clonotypes with MiXCR, one entry per CDR3 protein. The profile covers around 770,000 distinct CDR3 sequences, with 25% to 35% appearing a single time and around 13% taken by the ten largest. The specimen comprised cultured CD8+ T cells from PBMCs, sampled from culture after CMV antigen stimulation. All receptors come from a human donor in good health (CMV status not recorded). Some clones in this sample may be carry-over from other donors' samples. The CDR3 runs from the conserved cysteine through the conserved F or W. The order of the fields is V gene, J gene, CDR3 protein.

V: TRBV29-1
J: TRBJ2-2
CDR3: CSVDGKTGELFF

V: TRBV4-1
J: TRBJ2-3
CDR3: CASSRLTSGGYTDTQYF

V: TRBV6-6
J: TRBJ1-5
CDR3: CASRSDWSREVQPQHF

V: TRBV20-1
J: TRBJ2-1
CDR3: CSAAPDRGVYNEQFF

V: TRBV2
J: TRBJ1-2
CDR3: CASSSRGQNYGYTF

V: TRBV12-3/TRBV12-4
J: TRBJ2-2
CDR3: CASSLWGWGTGELFF

V: TRBV6-5
J: TRBJ1-4
CDR3: CASSSGQGSREKLFF

V: TRBV5-1
J: TRBJ2-7
CDR3: CASSQAGTDSIYEQYF

V: TRBV6-1
J: TRBJ1-2
CDR3: CASSEGQGAVYGYTF

V: TRBV4-1
J: TRBJ2-5
CDR3: CASSQGYSGGDQETQYF

V: TRBV9
J: TRBJ1-1
CDR3: CASSVVGAGKMAEAFF

V: TRBV5-6
J: TRBJ2-2
CDR3: CASSLGYRELFF

V: TRBV27
J: TRBJ1-2
CDR3: CASSSDLGQLYGYTF

V: TRBV28
J: TRBJ1-1
CDR3: CASSPRTGWNTEAFF

V: TRBV7-9
J: TRBJ1-4
CDR3: CASSPRTGGDEKLFF

V: TRBV7-8
J: TRBJ2-5
CDR3: CASSLGRGRETQYF